Listed here are 15 T cell receptor beta chains from one sample, sequenced in a study of blood T cell repertoires in COVID-19. The data were produced by immunoSEQ multiplex PCR, yet TCRdb's version contains in-frame clones alone and is incomplete. The sample contains about 120,000 clones, about 82% of which appear only once. The sequencing sample was made of peripheral blood. The receptor set was obtained from a man in his sixties with active or convalescent COVID-19.

This clone was recorded a few times. J is TRBJ1-5 and V is TRBV4-1, with D possibly matching TRBD1 (5 bases). V shed 4 bases and J shed 2 bases, with 12 bases lying between them. The CDR3 totals 15 residues. Germline CDR1 is MGHRA and CDR2 is YSYEKL. The CDR3 sequence: CASSLPDRGNQPQHF. The CDR3, as DNA: TGCGCCAGCAGCCTACCCGACAGAGGCAATCAGCCCCAGCATTTT.

This chain links TRBV7-3 with TRBJ2-3, with TRBD1 matching over 8 bases. CDR1 is SGHTA, CDR2 FQGTGA, per germline. Trimming cost V 5 bases and J 4 bases; bases outside gene matches: 2. The CDR3 length is 13 residues. The CDR3: CASSPTGADTQYF. The CDR3 bases are TGTGCCAGCAGCCCGACAGGGGCAGATACGCAGTATTTT.

The rearrangement joins TRBV5-4 to TRBJ2-7; possible D gene TRBD1, 5 bases. V lost 3 bases, J lost 3 bases, and 16 bases lay in between. The germline V gene has CDR1 SGHNT and CDR2 YYREEE (reference sequence). CDR3 length: 15 amino acids. In DNA, the CDR3 is TGTGCCAGCAGCTCTGACAGTCCCCCCCACTACGAGCAGTACTTC. Translating it yields CASSSDSPPHYEQYF.

The rearrangement joins TRBV5-1 to TRBJ2-3; 10 bases agree with TRBD2. V gave up 3 bases and J gave up 3 bases; unmatched junction bases: 10. Germline V gives CDR1 SGHRS, CDR2 YFSETQ. The CDR3 loop spans 17 amino acids. CDR3 region: CASSYFGTSEPTDTQYF. DNA for the CDR3: TGCGCCAGCAGCTACTTCGGGACTAGCGAACCGACAGATACGCAGTATTTT.

DNA for the CDR3: TGTGCCAGCACAGGCGGGAGCTCCTACAATGAGCAGTTCTTC. The encoded protein is CASTGGSSYNEQFF. The genes are TRBV6-5 and TRBJ2-1; 7 bases are a match to TRBD2. Germline loops: CDR1 MNHEY, CDR2 SVGAGI. Unmatched junction bases numbered 3, after V lost 7 bases and J lost 0 bases. CDR3 length: 14 amino acids.

The chain carries TRBV7-2 and TRBJ2-7, with TRBD2 matching 10 bases. This CDR3 is built from 16 residues. CDR1 is SGHTA and CDR2 is FQGNSA in the germline V gene. Losses at the gene ends were 0 bases for V and 5 bases for J; bases not matched to a gene: 7. CDR3 loop: CASSLASLAGVNEQYF. The CDR3 bases are TGTGCCAGCAGCTTAGCGTCCCTAGCGGGAGTGAACGAGCAGTACTTC.

This clone showed up many times. The chain links TRBV2 to TRBJ2-3, with 7 bases lining up with TRBD2. CDR3 length equals 18 residues. Germline CDR1 is SNHLY and CDR2 is FYNNEI. Trimming at V came to 2 bases and at J to 4 bases, leaving 15 bases not matched to a gene. CDR3 bases: TGTGCCAGCAGTGAACGGGGGAGGGTAGCGGTGAGGGCAGATACGCAGTATTTT. It translates to CASSERGRVAVRADTQYF.

This clone appeared a few times. The rearrangement links TRBV9 to TRBJ1-2; TRBD1 agrees at 12 bases. The CDR3 spans 13 residues. Trimming cost V 4 bases and J 8 bases; bases outside gene matches: 3. Germline CDR1 is SGDLS and CDR2 is YYNGEE. The CDR3 loop is CASSTGQGAGYTF. CDR3 sequence (DNA): TGTGCCAGCAGCACGGGACAGGGGGCCGGCTACACCTTC.

The V gene is TRBV25-1, the J gene TRBJ1-1; D might be TRBD1 (6 bases). Trimming left V 5 bases short and J 0 bases short, with 10 bases between. This CDR3 is 14 amino acids long. The germline CDR1 and CDR2 sequences are MGHDK and SYGVNS. CDR3 DNA sequence: TGTGCCAGCAGTCCGGGACACATGAACACTGAAGCTTTCTTT. It codes for CASSPGHMNTEAFF.

The chain couples TRBV15 to TRBJ2-5; 8 nucleotides match TRBD2. The V gene end was trimmed by 1 base and the J gene end by 5 bases; junction bases not matched to a gene: 3. There are 14 residues in the CDR3. Germline V gene sequence: CDR1 LNHNV, CDR2 YYDKDF (reference sequence). The CDR3 bases are TGTGCCACCAGCAGAGGGGGCGGGGGGGAGACCCAGTACTTC. Residues: CATSRGGGGETQYF.

V usage is TRBV5-1 and J usage is TRBJ2-2; no reliable D call. The germline CDR1 and CDR2 sequences are SGHRS and YFSETQ. The V gene lost 4 bases and the J gene lost 7 bases, with 11 bases spanning the gap. This CDR3 has 13 amino acids. CDR3 DNA: TGCGCCAGCAGCCTACGACTCAACGGGGAGCTGTTTTTT. Translation: CASSLRLNGELFF.

The J gene is TRBJ1-4, the V gene TRBV28; 7 positions agree with TRBD1. The trim removed 6 bases at V and 5 bases at J, leaving 9 bases unmatched. Germline lookup yields CDR1 MDHEN and CDR2 SYDVKM. The CDR3 is 15 residues long. The CDR3 nucleotides are TGTGCCAGCAGCCCTCAGACAGGGACGAATGAAAAACTGTTTTTT. Protein: CASSPQTGTNEKLFF. Supplemented by reference TRBV28 and TRBJ1-4, the full variable domain reads DVKVTQSSRYLVKRTGEKVFLECVQDMDHENMFWYRQDPGLGLRLIYFSYDVKMKEKGDIPEGYSVSREKKERFSLILESASTNQTSMYLCASSPQTGTNEKLFFGSGTQLSVL.

This clone was recorded a few times. This chain joins TRBV29-1 and TRBJ2-2; tentative D call: TRBD2 (7 bases). Trimming left V 4 bases short and J 0 bases short, with 9 bases between. CDR1 is SQVTM, CDR2 ANQGSEA, per germline. The CDR3 contains 14 residues. The CDR3 loop is CSVAGGANTGELFF. In DNA form, the CDR3 reads TGCAGCGTTGCGGGGGGCGCGAACACCGGGGAGCTGTTTTTT.

J is TRBJ2-3 and V is TRBV6-5; 12 nucleotides align to TRBD2. J gave up 6 bases and V 4 bases, and 5 bases lay outside the gene matches. CDR3 length: 15 amino acids. Germline CDR1 is MNHEY and CDR2 is SVGAGI. The CDR3 loop is CASSFLTSGSDTQYF. Written as DNA, the CDR3 is TGTGCCAGCAGTTTCCTGACTAGCGGGAGTGATACGCAGTATTTT.

In its sample, this clone was seen a few times. The chain joins TRBV2 to TRBJ2-3; 7 bases align to TRBD1. Germline V lookup: CDR1 SNHLY, CDR2 FYNNEI. V lost 7 bases to trimming and J lost 6 bases; unmatched junction nucleotides: 10. The CDR3 has 14 amino acids. The CDR3: CASTPRQGADTQYF. As DNA, the CDR3 is TGTGCCAGCACTCCTAGACAGGGAGCGGATACGCAGTATTTT.